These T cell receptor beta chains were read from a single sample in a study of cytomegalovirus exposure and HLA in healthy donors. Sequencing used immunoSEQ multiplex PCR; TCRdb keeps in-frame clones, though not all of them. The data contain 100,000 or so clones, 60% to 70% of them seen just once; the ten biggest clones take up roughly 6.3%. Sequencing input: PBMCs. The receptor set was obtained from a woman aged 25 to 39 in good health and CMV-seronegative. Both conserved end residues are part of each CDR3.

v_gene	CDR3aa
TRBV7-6	CASSTYRGEAFF
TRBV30	CAWGRDSYGYTF
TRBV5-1	CASSRIATGGRTSSYNSPLHF
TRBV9	CASKGLMNTEAFF
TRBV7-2	CASSLVAEDTQYF
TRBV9	CASSANNEQFF
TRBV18	CASSLLGGYEQYF
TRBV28	CASSLTGFGQPQHF
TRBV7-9	CASSPGTSPEEQYF
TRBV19	CASSPFLEGELFF
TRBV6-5	CASSWGQGNTGELFF
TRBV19	CASSIAGGGQPQHF
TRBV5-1	CASSRTGTNYGYTF
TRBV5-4	CASTRSGSPSPLHF
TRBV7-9	CASSYPGQGNSPLHF
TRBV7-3	CASSSTGGTVYEQYF
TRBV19	CATRVYFDTGELFF
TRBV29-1	CSVKILATGKGVDSYEQYF
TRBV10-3	CAISEQRGADEQFF
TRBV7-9	CASSLMGLNTEAFF
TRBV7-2	CASSLDLAGAKGTDTQYF
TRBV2	CASSARTGGGYTF
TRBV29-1	CSVSRGSYNEQFF
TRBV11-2	CASRPGRGRQETQYF
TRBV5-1	CASSLEGQGLSYEQYF
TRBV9	CASSVADGNSNQPQHF
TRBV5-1	CASSFSTEAFF
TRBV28	CASSLSTSTDTQYF
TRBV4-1	CASRASPGRVNEKLFF
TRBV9	CASRSGDSYEQYF
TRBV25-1	CATQTGWGNYGYTF
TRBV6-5	CASSYSEGGTEAFF
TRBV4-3	CASSPRTGGPNEQFF
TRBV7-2	CASSLVKYTGVYQPQHF
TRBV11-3	CASSPRTGLDEQYF
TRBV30	CAWSTRYGYTF
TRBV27	CASGGELGETQYF
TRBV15	CATSRDRVKTYEQYF
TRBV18	CASSPPGETQYF
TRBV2	CASRLESEQYF
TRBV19	CASSIVRGLAGGYTDTQYF
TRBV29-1	CSVGEGQGPGNTIYF
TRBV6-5	CASSYGSGRYEQYF
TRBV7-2	CASSPFQETQYF
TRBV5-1	CASSDNPGQETQYF
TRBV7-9	CASGVKTGHEQFF
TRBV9	CASSGGTANGELFF
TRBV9	CASSSQLAGGSEKQFF
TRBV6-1	CASSAGGHGYTF
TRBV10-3	CATSPTSTDTQYF
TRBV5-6	CASSLAWAAMNTEAFF
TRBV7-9	CASSSRGPGKDTEAFF
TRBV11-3	CASSSSLASHEQYF
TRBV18	CASSPRQGYNEQFF
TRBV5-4	CASSAQGINYGYTF
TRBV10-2	CASTPVALGDEQYF
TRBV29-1	CTATRGNEQYF
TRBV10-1	CASSMRGVVNEQFF
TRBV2	CASQGKSTYEQYF